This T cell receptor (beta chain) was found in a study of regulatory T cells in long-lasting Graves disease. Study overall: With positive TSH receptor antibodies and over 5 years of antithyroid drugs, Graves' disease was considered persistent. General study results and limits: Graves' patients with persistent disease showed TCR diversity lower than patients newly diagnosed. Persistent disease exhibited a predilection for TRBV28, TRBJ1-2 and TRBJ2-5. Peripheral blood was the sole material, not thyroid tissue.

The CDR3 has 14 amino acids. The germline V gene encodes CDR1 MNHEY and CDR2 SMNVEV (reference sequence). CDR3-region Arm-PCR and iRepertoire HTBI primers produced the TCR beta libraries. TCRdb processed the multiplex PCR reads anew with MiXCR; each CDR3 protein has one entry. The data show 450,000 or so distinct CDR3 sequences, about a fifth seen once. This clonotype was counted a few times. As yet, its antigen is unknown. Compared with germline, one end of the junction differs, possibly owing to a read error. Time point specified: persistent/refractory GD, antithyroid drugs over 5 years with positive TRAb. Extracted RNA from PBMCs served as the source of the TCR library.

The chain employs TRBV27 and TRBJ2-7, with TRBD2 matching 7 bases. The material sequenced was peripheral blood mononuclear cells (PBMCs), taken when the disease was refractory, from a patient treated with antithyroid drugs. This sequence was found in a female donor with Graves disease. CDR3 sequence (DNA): TGTGTCAGCAGTTTATCGGGGGGAGTGTACGAGCAGTACTTC. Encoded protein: CVSSLSGGVYEQYF.